This T cell receptor beta chain was sequenced for a study of T cell responses to AZD1222 COVID-19 vaccine (TCRdb year 2021). Broadly, across the study: Because spike-specific TCR depth and breadth did not differ between the two schedules, AZD1222 recipients who got a second dose at roughly 4 weeks were pooled with those who got a second dose at roughly 12 weeks. TCR sequencing covered some 240 trial participants: 200 to 220 given two doses of AZD1222 and 26 given two doses of MenACWY control vaccine. Trial participants were enrolled by age into subgroups of 18-55, 56-69 and 70-plus years, and around 150, 28 and 57 TCR-sequenced participants, respectively, were included in these subgroups.

Including cysteine and phenylalanine, the CDR3 has 9 amino acids. The retained sequence is limited to the CDR3, 27 bases, with the frame set at the first base. According to the germline V gene, CDR1 reads SNHLY and CDR2 reads FYNNEI. V gives up 8 bases and J gives up 4 bases, and the segment between their germline ends measures 3 bases. The meaning of the sample's time point label: baseline before first vaccination. Vaccinee samples were obtained from the UK trials COV001 and COV002, which included a single-blind randomized controlled phase 2/3 trial of AZD1222 (ChAdOx1 nCoV-19) in healthy adults. For TCRbeta chain sequencing, PBMC samples were collected from trial participants at day 0 and at day 28 after the second dose. This clone is deemed medium-sized (0.01 to 0.1%). Its recognized antigen is unknown. No per-base quality is available; no much larger clone lies one base away. Other DNA sequences in the same sample also yield this CDR3.

Overall study results and their limits: The vaccine-associated CD4 TCRs covered the entire spike protein, and the dominant responses fell in regions 160-218 and 743-854. After two AZD1222 doses, spike-specific TCR breadth and depth were significantly higher than at day 0 and than in MenACWY recipients. Most participants were white British and females outnumbered males, and the authors suggested that clonal diversity may have been underestimated. Because no samples from the day 14 peak response were available, repertoires could be characterized only after the peak T cell response. In the small 56-69-year group, the increase in depth fell short of significance, most likely because of low power. Reportedly, close to half of the unique spike-specific TCRs recognized epitopes lying outside the regions that are mutated in the B.1.351 and B.1.1.7 variants. Conclusions about previously exposed vaccinees are limited, since just a handful of AZD1222 recipients were seropositive for SARS-CoV-2 at baseline.

The CDR3 regions of human TCRbeta chains were analyzed by immunosequencing. The authors' analysis ran thus. Repertoire TCRs were matched against a reference library of SARS-CoV-2-specific TCRs generated with the MIRA antigen-specificity platform. Breadth meant the fraction of unique TCRs that were SARS-CoV-2-associated, whereas depth meant the fraction of total T cells that were SARS-CoV-2-associated. Using the MIRA data, every spike-specific TCR was mapped to the spike region that the TCR reacted to and assigned to either a CD4 or a CD8 class. Log10-transformed breadth and depth values were compared by one-way ANOVA with Sidak's multiple comparisons tests. Not all clones reach the TCRdb copy of this immuneACCESS table, which keeps in-frame sequences only. Checked studies attribute under half of the gap to unresolved V genes and leave the rest unexplained. V, J and clone size are those of that table, while D and trimming were read from the DNA. Across this sample there are 85,000 to 130,000 clones, with 80% to 90% seen only once. Around 9.4% of the sample is taken by the ten largest.

The receptor comes from an adult in good health. Specimen: peripheral blood, collected on day 0 of AZD1222 vaccination. The sequence is built from TRBV2 and TRBJ2-7; the D gene assignment is ambiguous. The CDR3 region reads CASGYEQYF. The DNA reads as follows: TGTGCCAGCGGGTACGAGCAGTACTTC.